The present entry profiles one T cell receptor (beta chain) with its context. This specimen belongs to a study of control samples from healthy donors and cancer patients. The assay was immunoSEQ multiplex PCR, and TCRdb's table has in-frame clones only and misses some. The repertoire holds tens of thousands of clones, with around 84% as singletons. Sequencing was performed on PBMCs. The sequence derives from a man aged 55 to 70 with colorectal cancer.

CDR3 sequence: CAISESIRGYGYTF. The CDR3 DNA is TGTGCCATCAGTGAGTCGATAAGGGGGTATGGCTACACCTTC. The chain couples TRBV10-3 to TRBJ1-2, with a tentative D call TRBD1 (6 bases). Between the trimmed V and J ends, which lost 0 bases and 5 bases, there was a span of 10 bases. From germline, CDR1 is ENHRY and CDR2 SYGVKD. CDR3 length: 14 amino acids.